Each of the 2 T cell receptor beta chains below was sequenced from the same sample in a study of OX40 agonist ivuxolimab in advanced cancers. TCRdb's copy holds only in-frame clones and misses some; the assay was immunoSEQ multiplex PCR. Altogether 100,000 to 120,000 clones are present, approximately 89% being singletons, with the ten largest covering 0.27%. Sample: CD4+ or CD8+ T cells sorted from blood, taken in a trial of the OX40 agonist ivuxolimab. The receptors originated from an adult with an advanced solid tumor such as melanoma, head and neck, liver or kidney cancer.

The V and J genes are TRBV28 and TRBJ2-2, with 9 bases identical to TRBD2. V gave up 3 bases and J gave up 1 base; unmatched junction bases: 12. This CDR3 is 19 amino acids long. CDR1 and CDR2 (germline): MDHEN, SYDVKM. CDR3 amino acids: CASSFYRWASGMNTGELFF. The CDR3 DNA is TGTGCCAGCAGTTTCTATCGTTGGGCTAGCGGGATGAACACCGGGGAGCTGTTTTTT. The full variable domain, rest sourced from reference TRBV28 and TRBJ2-2, is DVKVTQSSRYLVKRTGEKVFLECVQDMDHENMFWYRQDPGLGLRLIYFSYDVKMKEKGDIPEGYSVSREKKERFSLILESASTNQTSMYLCASSFYRWASGMNTGELFFGEGSRLTVL.

J is TRBJ2-2 and V is TRBV19; D remains ambiguous. Germline assignment: CDR1 LNHDA and CDR2 SQIVND (reference sequence). The germline V and J ends were trimmed by 8 bases and 0 bases, with 10 bases remaining between them. This CDR3 is 14 amino acids long. The CDR3 DNA reads as TGTGCCAGTGGCCAGGCCCCGAACACCGGGGAGCTGTTTTTT. Its protein is CASGQAPNTGELFF.